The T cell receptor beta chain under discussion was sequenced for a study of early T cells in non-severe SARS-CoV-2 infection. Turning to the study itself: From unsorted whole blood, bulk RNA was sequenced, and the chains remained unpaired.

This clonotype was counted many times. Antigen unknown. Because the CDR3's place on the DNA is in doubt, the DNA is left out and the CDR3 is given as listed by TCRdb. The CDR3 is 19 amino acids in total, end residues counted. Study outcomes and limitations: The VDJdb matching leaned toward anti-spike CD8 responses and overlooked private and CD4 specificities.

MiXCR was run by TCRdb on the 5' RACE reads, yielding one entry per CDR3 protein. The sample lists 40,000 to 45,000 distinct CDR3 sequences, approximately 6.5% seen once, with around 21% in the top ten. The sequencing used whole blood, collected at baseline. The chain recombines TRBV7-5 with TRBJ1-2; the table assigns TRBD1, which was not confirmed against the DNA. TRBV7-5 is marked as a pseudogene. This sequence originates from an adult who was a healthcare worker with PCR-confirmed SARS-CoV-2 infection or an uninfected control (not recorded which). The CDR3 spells CISVPEAEGTGSSNYGYTF.